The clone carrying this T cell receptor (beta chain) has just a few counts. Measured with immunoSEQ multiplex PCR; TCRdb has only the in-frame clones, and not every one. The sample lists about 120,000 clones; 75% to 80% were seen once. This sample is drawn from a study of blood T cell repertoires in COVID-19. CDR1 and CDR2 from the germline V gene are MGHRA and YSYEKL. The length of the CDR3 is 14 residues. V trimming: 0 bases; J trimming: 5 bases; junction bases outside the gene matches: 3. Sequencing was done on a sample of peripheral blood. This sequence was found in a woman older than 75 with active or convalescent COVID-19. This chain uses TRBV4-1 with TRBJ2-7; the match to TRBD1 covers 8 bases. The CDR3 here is CASSQEGQGDEQYF. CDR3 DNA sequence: TGCGCCAGCAGCCAAGAAGGACAGGGCGACGAGCAGTACTTC.